These 24 T cell receptor beta chains were sequenced from one sample in a study of T cells in localized non-small cell lung cancer. Assay used: immunoSEQ multiplex PCR; TCRdb lists only in-frame clones, some missing. Of tens of thousands of clones detected, 65% to 90% appear once; the ten largest clones hold 15% to 20%. This sample comprised peripheral blood mononuclear cells, obtained before any cancer treatment. The receptors here all came from a man aged 35-75 years with stage III lung adenocarcinoma.

The rearrangement uses TRBV11-2 and TRBJ2-2; D may be TRBD1 or TRBD2 (5 bases each). V was shortened by 4 bases and J by 7 bases, with 10 bases between the two germline ends. Germline V CDR1 and CDR2: SGHAT, FQNNGV. This CDR3 is 13 amino acids long. The CDR3 here is CASSSPGLGELFF. CDR3 in DNA: TGTGCCAGCAGCTCCCCGGGGCTCGGGGAGCTGTTTTTT.

The chain couples TRBV6-6 to TRBJ2-1; D not certain. Germline V lookup: CDR1 MNHNY, CDR2 SVGAGI (reference sequence). V lost 0 bases to trimming and J lost 9 bases, with 9 bases between them. The length of the CDR3 is 13 residues. CDR3 coding DNA: TGTGCCAGCAGTTACTCCAGAATGGGTGAGCAGTTCTTC. Protein: CASSYSRMGEQFF.

This chain joins TRBV5-1 and TRBJ2-2, with 7 nucleotides matching TRBD2. V was clipped by 1 base and J by 1 base; unmatched bases: 10. The V gene's germline CDR1 is SGHRS and CDR2 YFSETQ. CDR3 length equals 18 residues. The CDR3 is CASSLQWLGGGNTGELFF. The CDR3 DNA follows: TGCGCCAGCAGCTTGCAGTGGTTAGGCGGGGGGAACACCGGGGAGCTGTTTTTT.

The chain combines TRBV5-1 with TRBJ2-1; 9 positions match TRBD2. The J segment lost 4 bases and the V segment lost 0 bases, leaving 5 bases of the junction unmatched. Looked up from germline, CDR1 is SGHRS and CDR2 is YFSETQ. The CDR3 is 16 amino acids. The CDR3 region has the DNA TGCGCCAGCAGCTTGGTCGTAGCGGGGGATTACAATGAGCAGTTCTTC. Its translation: CASSLVVAGDYNEQFF.

CDR3 in DNA: TGCGCCAGCAGCTTGGCCGGACAGGCCTACGAGCAGTACTTC. This codes for CASSLAGQAYEQYF. The rearrangement uses TRBV5-1 and TRBJ2-7; 7 nucleotides line up with TRBD1. From germline, CDR1 is SGHRS and CDR2 YFSETQ. Trimming cost V 0 bases and J 2 bases; bases outside gene matches: 2. This CDR3 has 14 amino acids.

V gene TRBV9 combines with J gene TRBJ2-6, with TRBD1 identical over 7 bases. The V gene's germline CDR1 is SGDLS and CDR2 YYNGEE. The CDR3 has 16 residues. V shed 4 bases and J 1 base; nucleotides not matched to a gene: 5. The CDR3 spells CASSPGQFSGANVLTF. CDR3 sequence (DNA): TGTGCCAGCAGCCCGGGACAGTTTTCTGGGGCCAACGTCCTGACTTTC.

The chain couples TRBV5-1 to TRBJ2-3, with D uncertain. This CDR3 contains 16 residues. CDR1 SGHRS and CDR2 YFSETQ come from the germline V gene. The V end was cut by 1 base, the J end by 0 bases, with 12 bases between. The CDR3 DNA follows: TGCGCCAGCAGCTTGAGGCAGTTTGGGAGCACAGATACGCAGTATTTT. Translated, it gives CASSLRQFGSTDTQYF.

This clone was observed once. The chain's CDR3 is CASSLGSSASAGEQYF. The CDR3 DNA reads as TGTGCCAGCAGCTTAGGATCAAGCGCTTCCGCCGGCGAGCAGTACTTC. V gene TRBV7-6 combines with J gene TRBJ2-7, with no clear D. Germline values: CDR1 SGHVS, CDR2 FNYEAQ. V was clipped by 1 base and J by 6 bases, with 19 bases between them. The CDR3 loop spans 16 amino acids.

This clone has a single count. The CDR3 here is CASSLTGSINEQYF. In DNA form, the CDR3 reads TGCGCCAGCAGCTTGACAGGGTCAATTAACGAGCAGTACTTC. This chain uses TRBV5-1 with TRBJ2-7; tentatively, D is TRBD1 (6 bases). CDR3 length: 14 residues. Germline-derived CDR1 and CDR2 are SGHRS and YFSETQ. Trimming removed 1 base at V and 5 bases at J, with 13 bases between.

V and J are TRBV2 and TRBJ2-7, with D possibly being TRBD1 (6 bases). V shed 9 bases and J shed 3 bases, with 15 bases lying between them. Germline CDR1 reads SNHLY; CDR2 reads FYNNEI. The CDR3 length is 13 residues. The DNA of the CDR3 is TGTGCCAGTAAGACAGGCGGAAACTACGAGCAGTACTTC. This sequence encodes CASKTGGNYEQYF. The whole variable domain, filled in from reference TRBV2 and TRBJ2-7, reads EPEVTQTPSHQVTQMGQEVILRCVPISNHLYFYWYRQILGQKVEFLVSFYNNEISEKSEIFDDQFSVERPDGSNFTLKIRSTKLEDSAMYFCASKTGGNYEQYFGPGTRLTVT.

This chain joins TRBV15 and TRBJ2-4, with D tentatively TRBD2 (7 bases). The germline V gene encodes CDR1 LNHNV and CDR2 YYDKDF (reference sequence). The CDR3 totals 14 residues. V lost 8 bases and J 9 bases, leaving 20 bases between the germline ends. This CDR3 is CATEPMGGGGIQYF. CDR3 in DNA: TGTGCCACCGAACCAATGGGAGGGGGAGGCATTCAGTACTTC.

The J gene is TRBJ2-1, the V gene TRBV7-2; D possibly corresponds to TRBD1 (5 bases). Germline V gene data show CDR1 as SGHTA and CDR2 as FQGNSA. This CDR3 has 14 residues. With 10 bases removed from V and 4 bases from J, the gap between germline ends came to 17 bases. The CDR3 coding sequence is TGTGCCACCCCAGTCCAGGGCTCGTACAATGAGCAGTTCTTC. Protein: CATPVQGSYNEQFF.

The V call is TRBV5-1, the J call TRBJ1-4; tentative D call: TRBD1 (5 bases). In germline, CDR1 is SGHRS, CDR2 YFSETQ. V lost 0 bases and J 7 bases, leaving 16 bases between the germline ends. The CDR3 is 16 amino acids. The CDR3 loop is CASSLGSRGRGEKLFF. In DNA, the CDR3 is TGCGCCAGCAGCTTGGGGTCTCGGGGAAGGGGTGAAAAACTGTTTTTT.

The rearrangement uses TRBV15 and TRBJ2-2; D may be TRBD1 (6 bases). In germline, CDR1 is LNHNV, CDR2 YYDKDF (reference sequence). The CDR3 covers 19 residues. The V end was cut by 3 bases, the J end by 0 bases, with 20 bases between. This CDR3 reads CATSSAEGESGPNTGELFF. The CDR3 coding sequence is TGTGCCACCAGCAGCGCCGAGGGGGAATCGGGGCCGAACACCGGGGAGCTGTTTTTT.

The chain links TRBV6-6 to TRBJ2-7; D tentatively fits TRBD1 or TRBD2 (6 bases each). The CDR3 consists of 15 residues. The V gene's germline CDR1 is MNHNY and CDR2 SVGAGI (reference sequence). V was pared by 5 bases and J by 3 bases, with 17 bases between. CDR3 coding DNA: TGTGCCAGCAGTCAAGGACAGAGGAGGGTCTACGAGCAGTACTTC. This sequence encodes CASSQGQRRVYEQYF.

The chain couples TRBV13 to TRBJ2-7, with 7 nucleotides matching TRBD2. Trimming removed 5 bases from V and 3 bases from J; junction bases left unmatched: 1. This CDR3 is built from 12 residues. CDR1 PRHDT and CDR2 FYEKMQ come from the germline V gene (reference sequence). The CDR3 loop is CASSERGYEQYF. Written as DNA, the CDR3 is TGTGCCAGCAGCGAGCGGGGCTACGAGCAGTACTTC.

This chain joins TRBV5-1 and TRBJ2-3; 10 positions agree with TRBD2. Germline values: CDR1 SGHRS, CDR2 YFSETQ. The CDR3 has 15 residues. J was trimmed by 2 bases and V by 6 bases; bases with no gene match: 6. CDR3 in amino acids: CASNSGGFTTDTQYF. The CDR3 bases are TGCGCCAGCAATAGCGGGGGGTTCACCACAGATACGCAGTATTTT.

V and J are TRBV10-1 and TRBJ1-1; D gene unclear. This CDR3 contains 13 residues. The germline V gene has CDR1 WNHNN and CDR2 SYGVQD (reference sequence). V lost 3 bases and J lost 5, with 10 bases in between. The CDR3 loop reads CASSERPGTEAFF. The CDR3 nucleotides are TGCGCCAGCAGTGAACGTCCGGGGACTGAAGCTTTCTTT.

This sequence joins TRBV30 and TRBJ1-1, with no clear D. The germline gives CDR1 GTSNPN, CDR2 SVGIG (reference sequence). With 4 bases removed from V and 1 base from J, the gap between germline ends came to 10 bases. The CDR3 extends over 13 amino acids. The CDR3 DNA reads as TGTGCCTGGACCCCGACACCGAACACTGAAGCTTTCTTT. This translates into CAWTPTPNTEAFF.

V gene TRBV27 combines with J gene TRBJ1-1, with no clear D. This CDR3 has 13 amino acids. Trimming stripped 3 bases from V and 7 bases from J, with 12 bases between. CDR1 is MNHEY, CDR2 SMNVEV, per germline (reference sequence). The CDR3 DNA reads as TGTGCCAGCAGTTTCGGCCAGGAGTATGAAGCTTTCTTT. Its translation is CASSFGQEYEAFF.

This clone has only one observation. The rearrangement uses TRBV6-5 and TRBJ2-3; 10 nucleotides line up with TRBD2. CDR1 and CDR2 (germline): MNHEY, SVGAGI. CDR3 size: 16 residues. J gave up 1 base and V 3 bases, and 4 bases lay outside the gene matches. The CDR3 region has the DNA TGTGCCAGCAGTTATTCCACTAGCGGGGGCACAGATACGCAGTATTTT. Encoded protein: CASSYSTSGGTDTQYF.

The chain recombines TRBV6-5 with TRBJ2-5; TRBD1 might be the D (5 bases). Trimming shortened V by 6 bases and J by 5 bases, and 16 bases separated the two germline ends. This CDR3 region has 14 residues. Germline CDR1 reads MNHEY; CDR2 reads SVGAGI. The CDR3 protein is CASRTNSRGETQYF. In nucleotides, the CDR3 is TGTGCCAGCAGAACTAATTCAAGGGGCGAGACCCAGTACTTC.

The V gene is TRBV5-4, the J gene TRBJ2-5; D not resolved. In germline, CDR1 is SGHNT, CDR2 YYREEE (reference sequence). Between the trimmed V and J ends, which lost 3 bases and 0 bases, there was a span of 9 bases. This CDR3 spans 14 amino acids. The CDR3 here is CASSYDGHQETQYF. Here the CDR3 DNA reads TGTGCCAGCAGCTATGACGGGCACCAAGAGACCCAGTACTTC.

This clone was counted only a few times. The CDR3 DNA sequence: TGTGCCAGTAGTATCAGTATTGCCGGATCAAATTCACCCCTCCACTTT. Its translation: CASSISIAGSNSPLHF. The rearrangement links TRBV19 to TRBJ1-6; the D is unclear. Germline assignment: CDR1 LNHDA and CDR2 SQIVND (reference sequence). CDR3 length equals 16 residues. Trimming removed 3 bases from V and 7 bases from J, with 16 bases in between. The full variable domain, in which reference TRBV19 and TRBJ1-6 provide the parts outside the CDR3, is DGGITQSPKYLFRKEGQNVTLSCEQNLNHDAMYWYRQDPGQGLRLIYYSQIVNDFQKGDIAEGYSVSREKKESFPLTVTSAQKNPTAFYLCASSISIAGSNSPLHFGNGTRLTVT.